These 24 T cell receptor beta chains were sequenced from one sample in a study (dated by TCRdb to between 2014 and 2017). Receptor libraries were prepared by 5' RACE. The sequencing machine was an Illumina MiSeq. Through fastp at Q25 and MiXCR, TCRdb rebuilt clones from the public reads, retaining in-frame beta chains. For every CDR3 protein sequence, its rows merge into one entry that carries the most common genes and DNA. The sample has roughly 40,000 distinct CDR3 sequences on record, 25% to 30% of them singletons. About 3.9% of the sample is taken by the ten largest. Input material: memory CD4+ T cells sorted from a lymph node. The cell subset or site label on this specimen signifies: memory CD4+ T cells, CD4+CD45RO+CD25-. Receptor source: a female donor with breast cancer.

This clonotype was seen only a few times. The gene calls are TRBV7-8 and TRBJ1-2; D is undetermined. Trimming left V 2 bases short and J 3 bases short, with 13 bases between. Germline assignment: CDR1 SGHVS and CDR2 FQNEAQ. This CDR3 has 15 amino acids. Here the CDR3 DNA reads TGTGCCAGCAGCTTAAGCCCGGGTATGGACTATGGCTACACCTTC. Its protein product is CASSLSPGMDYGYTF. Complete variable domain (other parts from reference TRBV7-8 and TRBJ1-2): GAGVSQSPRYKVAKRGQDVALRCDPISGHVSLFWYQQALGQGPEFLTYFQNEAQLDKSGLPSDRFFAERPEGSVSTLKIQRTQQEDSAVYLCASSLSPGMDYGYTFGSGTRLTVV.

This clonotype turned up a few times. The J gene is TRBJ1-1, the V gene TRBV9; weak D call: TRBD1 (5 bases). Trimming cost V 4 bases and J 4 bases, with 5 bases left between them. Germline CDR1 and CDR2: SGDLS and YYNGEE. The CDR3 sequence is 11 residues long. The CDR3, as DNA: TGTGCCAGCAGCACAGGCACTGAAGCTTTCTTT. Its protein product is CASSTGTEAFF.

J is TRBJ2-3 and V is TRBV7-3, with TRBD2 matching 10 bases. This CDR3 comprises 16 residues. Germline values: CDR1 SGHTA, CDR2 FQGTGA. J gave up 0 bases and V 5 bases, and 5 bases lay outside the gene matches. The CDR3 sequence: CASSLGLADSTDTQYF. The CDR3 bases are TGTGCCAGCAGCCTCGGACTAGCGGATAGCACAGATACGCAGTATTTT.

This clonotype is labeled medium-sized. The chain links TRBV6-1 to TRBJ1-1; D is ambiguous. V shed 5 bases and J shed 4 bases, with 11 bases lying between them. The CDR3 runs 13 residues. The germline V gene has CDR1 MNHNS and CDR2 SASEGT. Here the CDR3 DNA reads TGTGCCAGCAGTCAGGAGTTCTCCACTGAAGCTTTCTTT. This encodes CASSQEFSTEAFF.

This clonotype was seen a handful of times. An end of the junction differs from the germline gene, which may be a read error. The CDR3 loop reads CSALSQGRVTEAFF. The DNA for the CDR3 is TGCAGTGCCCTTTCCCAGGGACGGGTCACTGAGGCTTTCTTT. The chain uses TRBV20-1 and TRBJ1-1; tentatively, D is TRBD1 (5 bases). CDR3 length: 14 residues. The germline gives CDR1 DFQATT, CDR2 SNEGSKA (reference sequence).

This clonotype came up a few times. The chain carries TRBV30 and TRBJ2-5; no clear D gene. V lost 1 base to trimming and J lost 5 bases, with 11 bases between them. Germline CDR1 GTSNPN, CDR2 SVGIG (reference sequence). CDR3 size: 13 residues. CDR3 residues: CAWSGRALETQYF. CDR3 nucleotides: TGTGCCTGGAGTGGACGGGCCTTGGAGACCCAGTACTTC.

The chain carries TRBV6-6 and TRBJ2-3; D is perhaps TRBD2 (6 bases). The CDR3 contains 17 residues. V shed 0 bases and J shed 0 bases, with 13 bases lying between them. Germline V gene sequence: CDR1 MNHNY, CDR2 SVGAGI (reference sequence). In nucleotides, the CDR3 is TGTGCCAGCAGTTACTCGAGACAGCGGGCTAGCACAGATACGCAGTATTTT. Encoded protein: CASSYSRQRASTDTQYF.

This clonotype was seen ten or more times. The chain employs TRBV4-1 and TRBJ1-3, with D tentatively TRBD1 (6 bases). Germline loops: CDR1 MGHRA, CDR2 YSYEKL. The V end lost 2 bases, the J end lost 0 bases, and 14 bases lay between the germline ends. The CDR3 loop spans 17 amino acids. CDR3 region: CASSQSGTMSSGNTIYF. In DNA, the CDR3 is TGCGCCAGCAGCCAATCCGGGACAATGAGCTCTGGAAACACCATATATTTT.

The V gene is TRBV9, the J gene TRBJ2-2; D remains ambiguous. The CDR3 has 13 amino acids. Germline CDR1 and CDR2: SGDLS and YYNGEE. With 4 bases removed from V and 4 bases from J, the gap between germline ends came to 8 bases. The CDR3 bases are TGTGCCAGCAGCCCTTTAAGCACCGGGGAGCTGTTTTTT. Translating gives CASSPLSTGELFF.

The CDR3 bases are TGTGCCAGCAGTAGGGACCCCTTGAGCACAGATACGCAGTATTTT. This encodes CASSRDPLSTDTQYF. The rearrangement uses TRBV6-1 and TRBJ2-3; D is tentatively TRBD1 or TRBD2 (5 bases each). Looked up from germline, CDR1 is MNHNS and CDR2 is SASEGT. The CDR3 totals 15 residues. Trimming took off 5 bases at V and 0 bases at J, with 12 bases between the two ends.

V and J are TRBV9 and TRBJ1-2; a possible D gene is TRBD1 (5 bases). Trimming removed 4 bases at V and 3 bases at J, with 10 bases between. In germline, CDR1 is SGDLS, CDR2 YYNGEE. The CDR3 runs 13 residues. CDR3 DNA sequence: TGTGCCAGCAGCAGGGACGAAGACTATGGCTACACCTTC. It translates to CASSRDEDYGYTF. The full variable domain, its missing parts supplied by reference TRBV9 and TRBJ1-2, is DSGVTQTPKHLITATGQRVTLRCSPRSGDLSVYWYQQSLDQGLQFLIQYYNGEERAKGNILERFSAQQFPDLHSELNLSSLELGDSALYFCASSRDEDYGYTFGSGTRLTVV.

This clonotype was detected only a few times. CDR3 residues: CASSLAKNTEAFF. The DNA of the CDR3 is TGTGCCAGCAGCTTAGCCAAGAACACTGAAGCTTTCTTT. The V gene is TRBV11-2, the J gene TRBJ1-1, with unresolved D. This CDR3 region has 13 residues. In germline, CDR1 is SGHAT, CDR2 FQNNGV. V lost 1 base and J 1 base, leaving 4 bases between the germline ends.

Comment on this clonotype: Its ends do not fully match the called genes, so a read error is possible. The rearrangement joins TRBV7-9 to TRBJ1-6; D is unclear. The CDR3 length is 16 residues. Germline V gene data show CDR1 as SEHNR and CDR2 as FQNEAQ (reference sequence). CDR3 DNA: TGTGCCAGCAGCCCGGCCCTGAGCTCCTATAAGTCACCCCTCCACTTT. This sequence encodes CASSPALSSYKSPLHF.

The V gene is TRBV20-1, the J gene TRBJ2-1; 8 bases map to TRBD2. This CDR3 spans 13 amino acids. Per the germline V gene, CDR1 is DFQATT and CDR2 is SNEGSKA (reference sequence). V lost 3 bases and J lost 8; bases outside the gene matches: 6. CDR3 loop: CSASGGGRDEQFF. The CDR3 DNA sequence: TGCAGTGCTAGTGGCGGGGGGAGGGATGAGCAGTTCTTC.

V gene TRBV12-3 or TRBV12-4 combines with J gene TRBJ2-1; maybe TRBD1 (6 bases). V was trimmed by 4 bases and J by 5 bases, leaving 9 bases between them. There are 13 residues in the CDR3. DNA of the CDR3: TGTGCCAGCAGTTCGACAGGAGACAATGAGCAGTTCTTC. This encodes CASSSTGDNEQFF.

V gene TRBV5-1 combines with J gene TRBJ1-4; D remains unclear. Germline loops: CDR1 SGHRS, CDR2 YFSETQ. The CDR3 loop spans 13 amino acids. Trimming removed 5 bases at V and 4 bases at J, with 9 bases between. CDR3 in amino acids: CASRRTLNEKLFF. The CDR3, as DNA: TGCGCCAGCAGGCGGACGCTTAATGAAAAACTGTTTTTT.

This clonotype has a handful of counts. The CDR3 coding sequence is TGTGCCAGCAGCTTAATTAGCTCTGGGGCCAACGTCCTGACTTTC. Amino acid sequence: CASSLISSGANVLTF. The J gene is TRBJ2-6, the V gene TRBV7-3, with D unresolved. V was trimmed by 1 base and J by 0 bases, leaving 4 bases between them. There are 15 residues in the CDR3. CDR1 is SGHTA and CDR2 is FQGTGA in the germline V gene.

This clonotype was picked up many times. The gene calls are TRBV12-3 or TRBV12-4 and TRBJ2-1; 7 bases match TRBD1. The CDR3 runs to 14 residues. V lost 8 bases, J lost 7 bases, and 11 bases stayed unmatched. The DNA for the CDR3 is TGTGCCAGCGGACCGGACAGGCGACCAAATGAGCAGTTCTTC. It translates to CASGPDRRPNEQFF.

This clonotype was counted only a few times. This chain uses TRBV12-3 or TRBV12-4 with TRBJ1-2, with a tentative D call TRBD1 (5 bases). The length of the CDR3 is 13 residues. The V and J ends lost 6 bases and 9 bases respectively, with 17 bases between them. CDR3 sequence (DNA): TGTGCCAGCAGCACGGGGCAGGGTCGGAGCTACACCTTC. It codes for CASSTGQGRSYTF.

CDR3 sequence reads: CASIAQGNQPQHF. The CDR3 DNA reads TGTGCCAGTATCGCTCAGGGCAATCAGCCCCAGCATTTT. The gene calls are TRBV19 and TRBJ1-5; no firm D call. Germline values: CDR1 LNHDA, CDR2 SQIVND (reference sequence). With 7 bases removed from V and 2 bases from J, the gap between germline ends came to 9 bases. The CDR3 loop spans 13 amino acids.

This chain joins TRBV9 and TRBJ1-2; the D is unclear. The CDR3 spans 14 residues. The V end lost 0 bases, the J end lost 7 bases, and 13 bases lay between the germline ends. Germline V lookup: CDR1 SGDLS, CDR2 YYNGEE. Here the CDR3 reads CASSVGGRGSGYTF. The CDR3 DNA reads as TGTGCCAGCAGCGTAGGTGGGCGGGGTTCTGGCTACACCTTC.

The chain is built from TRBV5-1 and TRBJ2-7; 8 nucleotides align to TRBD2. CDR3 length equals 13 residues. Germline V gene sequence: CDR1 SGHRS, CDR2 YFSETQ. V was clipped by 4 bases and J by 3 bases; unmatched bases: 3. This CDR3 is CASSGTRIYEQYF. CDR3 in DNA: TGCGCCAGCAGCGGGACTAGGATCTACGAGCAGTACTTC.

The chain recombines TRBV7-9 with TRBJ2-5; 10 nucleotides agree with TRBD2. J gave up 5 bases and V 5 bases, and 8 bases lay outside the gene matches. CDR3 size: 15 residues. CDR1 is SEHNR, CDR2 FQNEAQ, per germline (reference sequence). The CDR3 loop reads CASSRDTSGTETQYF. CDR3 bases: TGTGCCAGCAGCCGCGACACTAGCGGGACGGAGACCCAGTACTTC.

The chain employs TRBV6-5 and TRBJ2-2; D ambiguous. The length of the CDR3 is 17 residues. CDR1 is MNHEY, CDR2 SVGAGI, per germline. V lost 5 bases and J 6 bases, leaving 22 bases between the germline ends. For the CDR3, the DNA is TGTGCCAGCAGTCCCCGACAATTAAGTTTGGGCTCCGGGGAGCTGTTTTTT. The encoded protein is CASSPRQLSLGSGELFF.